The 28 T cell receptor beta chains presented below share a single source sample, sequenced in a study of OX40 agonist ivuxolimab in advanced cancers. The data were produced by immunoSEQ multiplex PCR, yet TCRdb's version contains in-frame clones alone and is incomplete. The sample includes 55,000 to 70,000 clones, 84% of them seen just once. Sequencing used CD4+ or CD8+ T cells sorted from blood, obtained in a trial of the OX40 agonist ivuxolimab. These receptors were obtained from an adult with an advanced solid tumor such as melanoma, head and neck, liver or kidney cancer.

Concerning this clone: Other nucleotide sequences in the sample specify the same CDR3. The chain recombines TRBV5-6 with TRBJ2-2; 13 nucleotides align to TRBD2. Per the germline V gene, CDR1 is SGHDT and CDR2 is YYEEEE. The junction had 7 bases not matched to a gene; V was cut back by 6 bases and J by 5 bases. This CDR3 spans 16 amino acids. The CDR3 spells CASTRLAGGRTGELFF. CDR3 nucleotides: TGTGCCAGCACGAGACTAGCGGGGGGTCGAACCGGGGAGCTGTTTTTT.

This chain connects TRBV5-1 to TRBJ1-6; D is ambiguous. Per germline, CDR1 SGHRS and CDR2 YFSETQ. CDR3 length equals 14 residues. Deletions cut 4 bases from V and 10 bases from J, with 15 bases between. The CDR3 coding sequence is TGCGCCAGCAGCAGGGAAGGGTCGCGATCACCCCTCCACTTT. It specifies CASSREGSRSPLHF.

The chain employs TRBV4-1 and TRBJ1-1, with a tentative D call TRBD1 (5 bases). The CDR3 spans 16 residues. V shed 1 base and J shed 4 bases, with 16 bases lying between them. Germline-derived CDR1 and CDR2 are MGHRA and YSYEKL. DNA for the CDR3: TGCGCCAGCAGCCAAGGCCGCCTGAGGGGTCGCACTGAAGCTTTCTTT. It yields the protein CASSQGRLRGRTEAFF.

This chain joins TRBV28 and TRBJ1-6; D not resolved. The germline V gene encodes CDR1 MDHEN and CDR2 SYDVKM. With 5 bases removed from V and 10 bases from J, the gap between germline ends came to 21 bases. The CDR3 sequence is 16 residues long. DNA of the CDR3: TGTGCCAGCAGTCCCACCGAGGCCGCCATACGGTCACCCCTCCACTTT. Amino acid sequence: CASSPTEAAIRSPLHF.

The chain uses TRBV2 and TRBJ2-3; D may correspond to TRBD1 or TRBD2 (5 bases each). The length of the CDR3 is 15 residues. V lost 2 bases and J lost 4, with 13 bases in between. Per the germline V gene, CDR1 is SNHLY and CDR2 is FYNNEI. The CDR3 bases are TGTGCCAGCAGTGAAAGGGGCGGGTTCTCAGATACGCAGTATTTT. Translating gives CASSERGGFSDTQYF.

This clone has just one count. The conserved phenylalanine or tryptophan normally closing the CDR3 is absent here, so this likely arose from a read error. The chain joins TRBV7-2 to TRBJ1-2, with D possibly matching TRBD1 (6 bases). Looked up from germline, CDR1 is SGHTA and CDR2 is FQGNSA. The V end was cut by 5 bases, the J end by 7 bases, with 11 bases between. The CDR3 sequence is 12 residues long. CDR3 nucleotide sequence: TGTGCCAGCAGCCCCGACAGGACTGGCTACACCCTC. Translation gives CASSPDRTGYTL.

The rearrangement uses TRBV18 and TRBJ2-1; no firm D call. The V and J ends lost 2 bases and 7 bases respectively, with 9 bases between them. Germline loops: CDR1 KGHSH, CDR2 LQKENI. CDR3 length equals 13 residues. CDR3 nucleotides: TGTGCCAGCTCACCAGGCAGAGAGAATGAGCAGTTCTTC. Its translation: CASSPGRENEQFF.

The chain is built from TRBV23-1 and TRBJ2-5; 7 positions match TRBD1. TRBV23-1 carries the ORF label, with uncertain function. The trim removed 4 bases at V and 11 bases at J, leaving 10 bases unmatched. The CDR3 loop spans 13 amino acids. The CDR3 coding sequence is TGCGCCAGCAGTCGACAGGGACCAGGGGAGCAGTACTTC. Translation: CASSRQGPGEQYF.

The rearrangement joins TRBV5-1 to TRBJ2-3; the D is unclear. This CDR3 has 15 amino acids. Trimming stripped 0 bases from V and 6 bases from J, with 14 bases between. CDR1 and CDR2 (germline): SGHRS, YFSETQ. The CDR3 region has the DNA TGCGCCAGCAGCTTGGTCCAGCCTGCAAGGGATACGCAGTATTTT. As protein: CASSLVQPARDTQYF.

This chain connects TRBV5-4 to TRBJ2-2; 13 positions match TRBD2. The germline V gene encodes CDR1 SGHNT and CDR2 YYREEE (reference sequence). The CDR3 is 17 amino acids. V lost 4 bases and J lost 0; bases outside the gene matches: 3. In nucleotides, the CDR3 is TGTGCCAGCAGCCCCGGGACTAGCGGGACGAACACCGGGGAGCTGTTTTTT. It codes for CASSPGTSGTNTGELFF.

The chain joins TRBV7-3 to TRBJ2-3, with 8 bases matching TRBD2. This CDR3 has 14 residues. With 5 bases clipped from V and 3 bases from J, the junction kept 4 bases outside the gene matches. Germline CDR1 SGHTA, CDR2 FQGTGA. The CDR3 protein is CASSQSGSTDTQYF. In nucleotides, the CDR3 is TGTGCCAGCAGCCAAAGCGGGAGTACAGATACGCAGTATTTT.

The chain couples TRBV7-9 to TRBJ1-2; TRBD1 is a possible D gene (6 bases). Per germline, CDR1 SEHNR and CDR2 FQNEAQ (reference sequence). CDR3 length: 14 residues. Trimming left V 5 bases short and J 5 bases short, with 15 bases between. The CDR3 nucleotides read TGTGCCAGCAGCAACAGGGTTGGTTTGTATGGCTACACCTTC. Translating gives CASSNRVGLYGYTF. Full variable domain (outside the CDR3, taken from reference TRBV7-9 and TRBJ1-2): DTGVSQNPRHKITKRGQNVTFRCDPISEHNRLYWYRQTLGQGPEFLTYFQNEAQLEKSRLLSDRFSAERPKGSFSTLEIQRTEQGDSAMYLCASSNRVGLYGYTFGSGTRLTVV.

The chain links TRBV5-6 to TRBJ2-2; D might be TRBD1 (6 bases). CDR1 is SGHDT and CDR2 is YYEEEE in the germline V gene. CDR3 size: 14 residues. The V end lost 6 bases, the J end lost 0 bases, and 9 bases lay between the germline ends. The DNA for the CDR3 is TGTGCCAGCACCAGGACAGCGAACACCGGGGAGCTGTTTTTT. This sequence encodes CASTRTANTGELFF.

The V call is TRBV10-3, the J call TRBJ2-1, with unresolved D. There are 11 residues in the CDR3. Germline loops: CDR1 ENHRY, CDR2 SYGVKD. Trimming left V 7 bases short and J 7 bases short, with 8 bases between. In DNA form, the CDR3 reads TGTGCCATCAAAAGAAATAATGAGCAGTTCTTC. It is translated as CAIKRNNEQFF.

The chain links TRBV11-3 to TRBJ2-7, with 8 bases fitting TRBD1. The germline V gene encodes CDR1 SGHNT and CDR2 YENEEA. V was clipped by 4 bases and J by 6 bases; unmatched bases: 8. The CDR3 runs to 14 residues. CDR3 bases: TGTGCCAGCAGCTCAGGACAGGGTAGGGGCGAGCAGTACTTC. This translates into CASSSGQGRGEQYF.

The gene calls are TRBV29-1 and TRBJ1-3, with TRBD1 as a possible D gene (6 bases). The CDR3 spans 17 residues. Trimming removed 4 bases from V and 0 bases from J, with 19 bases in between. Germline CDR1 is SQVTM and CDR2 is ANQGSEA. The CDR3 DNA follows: TGCAGCGTTGGTTCGTTTGGGGGCTCCTCCTCTGGAAACACCATATATTTT. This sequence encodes CSVGSFGGSSSGNTIYF.

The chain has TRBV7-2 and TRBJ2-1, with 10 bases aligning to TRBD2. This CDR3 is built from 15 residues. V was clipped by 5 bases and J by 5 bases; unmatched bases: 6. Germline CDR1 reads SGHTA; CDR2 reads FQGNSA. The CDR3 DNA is TGTGCCAGCAGCCGCCCTAGCGGGGGCCACAATGAGCAGTTCTTC. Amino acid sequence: CASSRPSGGHNEQFF.

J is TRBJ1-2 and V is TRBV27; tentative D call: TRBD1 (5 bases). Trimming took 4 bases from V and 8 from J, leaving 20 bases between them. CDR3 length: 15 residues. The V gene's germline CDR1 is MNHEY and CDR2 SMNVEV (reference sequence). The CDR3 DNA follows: TGTGCCAGCAGTTCAGGGTCGGGGGGATTAGGAGGCTACACCTTC. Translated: CASSSGSGGLGGYTF.

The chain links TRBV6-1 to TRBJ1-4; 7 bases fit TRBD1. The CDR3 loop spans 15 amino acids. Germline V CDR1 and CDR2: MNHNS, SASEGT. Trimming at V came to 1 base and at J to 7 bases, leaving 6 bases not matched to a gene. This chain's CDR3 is CASSEVNRGTEKLFF. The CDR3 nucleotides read TGTGCCAGCAGTGAAGTAAACAGGGGAACTGAAAAACTGTTTTTT.

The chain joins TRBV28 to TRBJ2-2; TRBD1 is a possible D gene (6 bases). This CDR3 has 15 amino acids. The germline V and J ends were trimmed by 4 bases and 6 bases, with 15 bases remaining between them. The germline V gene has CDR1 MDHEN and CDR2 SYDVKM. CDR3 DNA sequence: TGTGCCAGCAGTTCCGGACAGCAGGGAGCCGGGGAGCTGTTTTTT. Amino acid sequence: CASSSGQQGAGELFF.

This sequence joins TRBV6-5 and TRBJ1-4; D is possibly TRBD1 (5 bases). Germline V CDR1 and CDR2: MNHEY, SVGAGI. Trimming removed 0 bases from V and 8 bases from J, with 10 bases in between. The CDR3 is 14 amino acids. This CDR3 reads CASSYSGGGEKLFF. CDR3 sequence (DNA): TGTGCCAGCAGTTACTCTGGGGGTGGGGAAAAACTGTTTTTT.

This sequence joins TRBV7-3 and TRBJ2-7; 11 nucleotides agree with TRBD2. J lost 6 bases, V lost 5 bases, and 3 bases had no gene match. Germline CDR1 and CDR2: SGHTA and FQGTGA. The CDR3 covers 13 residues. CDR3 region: CASSRSGGAEQYF. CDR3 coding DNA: TGTGCCAGCAGCCGTAGCGGGGGGGCCGAGCAGTACTTC.

CDR3 sequence reads: CAISEFMDTQYF. CDR3 sequence (DNA): TGTGCCATCAGTGAATTTATGGATACGCAGTATTTT. The chain recombines TRBV10-3 with TRBJ2-3; no definite D call. Trimming cost V 3 bases and J 6 bases, with 7 bases left between them. The CDR3 totals 12 residues. The germline gives CDR1 ENHRY, CDR2 SYGVKD.

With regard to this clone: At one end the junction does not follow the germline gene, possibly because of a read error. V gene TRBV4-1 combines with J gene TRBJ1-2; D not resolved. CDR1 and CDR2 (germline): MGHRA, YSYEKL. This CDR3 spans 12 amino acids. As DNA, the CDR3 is TGCGCCAGCAGTCAAGCAAACAGCCGCTACACCTTC. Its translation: CASSQANSRYTF.

CDR3 nucleotide sequence: TGTGCCAGCCGGTATAGCGGGGGGTCGACAGATACGCAGTATTTT. Translated, it gives CASRYSGGSTDTQYF. J is TRBJ2-3 and V is TRBV25-1; TRBD2 agrees at 10 bases. The CDR3 contains 15 residues. Germline V gene lookup returns CDR1 MGHDK and CDR2 SYGVNS. Trimming removed 8 bases from V and 3 bases from J; junction bases left unmatched: 8.

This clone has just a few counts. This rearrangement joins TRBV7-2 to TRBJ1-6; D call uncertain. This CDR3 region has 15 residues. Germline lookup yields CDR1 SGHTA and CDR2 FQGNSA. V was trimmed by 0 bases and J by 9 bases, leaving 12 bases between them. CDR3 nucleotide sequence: TGTGCCAGCAGCTTAGCAGCCAATTCCCTTTCACCCCTCCACTTT. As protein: CASSLAANSLSPLHF.

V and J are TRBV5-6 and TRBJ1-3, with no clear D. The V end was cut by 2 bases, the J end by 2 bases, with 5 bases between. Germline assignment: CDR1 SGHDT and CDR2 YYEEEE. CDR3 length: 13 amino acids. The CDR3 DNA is TGTGCCAGCAGCTTCACGGCTGGAAACACCATATATTTT. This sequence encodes CASSFTAGNTIYF.

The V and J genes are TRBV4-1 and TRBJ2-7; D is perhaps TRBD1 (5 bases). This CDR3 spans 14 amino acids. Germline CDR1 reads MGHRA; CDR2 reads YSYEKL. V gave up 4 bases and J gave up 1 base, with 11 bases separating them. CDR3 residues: CASSPSDTSYEQYF. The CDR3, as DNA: TGCGCCAGCAGCCCGTCGGACACGTCCTACGAGCAGTACTTC.